Here is one TCR beta chain with its context. The antigen it recognizes is unknown. No base quality values were provided; no much bigger clone lies one nucleotide off. The sample originates from a study of cytomegalovirus exposure and HLA in healthy donors (dated by TCRdb to about 2017). As for the study more broadly: According to an earlier analysis of several hundred of the donors, about 180 million T cells yielded 117 million unique TCR beta sequences and 276 Gb of sequence data. Across about 370 genotyped donors of the cohort, an average of roughly 230,000 unique TCR beta nucleotide sequences per donor were sequenced, and approximately 17% of those sequences were non-productive. All discovery cohort repertoires had been generated using a single sequencing platform. A later analysis re-analyzed previously published TCR beta repertoires from about 600 donors and added high-resolution HLA genotyping to study TCR occurrence patterns. The number of donors typed differed by locus, with about 629-630 for A, B, C, DRB1 and DQB1, more than 500 for DQA1, some 570 for DPA1, and some 440 for DPB1. A later genetic analysis used genome-wide SNP genotypes for 398 of the 666 donors, treating that subset as a discovery cohort. Class I and class II HLA loci were covered by the typing at four-digit resolution. Along with the approximately 620-subject first cohort, a separate validation cohort of roughly 110 different subjects was used. Donor age, sex, ethnicity and CMV serostatus were collected together with the repertoire data. Roughly five DR-DQ haplotypes were handled as single units for association and clustering because linkage in the cohort was strong. The T cell repertoires of under 750 subjects were profiled by immunosequencing and related to cytomegalovirus serostatus. The later analysis used no new phenotypic data to find candidate immune exposures, relying instead on TCR beta sequences and their occurrence across donors. In an earlier analysis of a few hundred of the donors, high-throughput TCR beta sequencing was used to judge whether each TCR beta V gene segment behaved as functional or pseudogenic. The aim of the study was to test whether cataloging public T cell receptors could identify signatures of past pathogen exposure. Among the roughly 380 genotyped donors, around 79% belonged to the genetic ancestry cluster associated with self-reported Caucasian donors. An early release covering roughly 640 HLA-typed donors comprised about 290 gigabases of sequencing data and tens of millions of unique TCR sequences. High-throughput TCR immunosequencing, statistical association of individual TCRs with disease status, and machine learning were combined to predict cytomegalovirus infection status.

The investigation overall reported the following: Presence/absence analyses assumed roughly uniform sequencing depth across donors, an assumption that may not hold. A cluster of highly shared sequence variants was judged likely to be a technical artifact of the sequencing pipeline. HLA typing was unavailable for some donors at each locus, so association tests used only the typed subset. In a later analysis, HLA-associated TCR beta chains were found to be more clonally expanded and to have lower generation probabilities than equally common non-associated chains. According to a later analysis, TCR association rates differed among HLA loci, with DRB1 alleles showing the most associated TCRs and HLA-C alleles showing the fewest. In a later analysis, several top co-occurrence clusters were reported to appear linked to parvovirus B19, influenza, CMV and Epstein-Barr virus. The cohort was sequenced for TCR beta chains only, and without alpha or paired-chain data the features that could be detected were limited. The earlier analysis of approximately 590 of the donors excluded 15 to 20 rarely observed V segments, including chromosome 9 orphons, because counts were too low. Correlated functional status among segregating V segments might reflect linkage disequilibrium, but an unknown experimental factor could not be ruled out. The authors suggested that the approach could potentially be extended to other disease states and immunological phenotypes. Assigning TCR associations to individual alleles was difficult when HLA alleles, especially DR and DQ, strongly co-occurred. Cytomegalovirus status was reported to be diagnosed by the classifier with high specificity and sensitivity in both the original and validation cohorts. In a later analysis, most CMV-associated TCR beta chains were found to appear HLA-restricted, with HLA associations seemingly driven largely by CMV exposure. Three of the identified cytomegalovirus-associated TCR beta chains were confirmed in vitro to be specific for cytomegalovirus antigens. In a later genetic analysis, fewer N-insertions in productive TCRs were reported among donors in an Asian-associated ancestry cluster than the roughly 700-donor mean. Specific HLA alleles were associated with roughly 17,000 TCR beta sequences at a false discovery rate of 0.05 in a later analysis. CMV serostatus was the only immune exposure information available for the cohort. Broadly in line with IMGT annotations, most TCR beta V segments showed up in productive rearrangements about 87% or about 30% of the time in an earlier analysis of 450 to 600 of the donors. A total of about 180 TCR beta chains were listed by the study as associated with cytomegalovirus. Most TCR sequences were seen in very few donors, while some public TCRs were found in many individuals. A further reported finding was that TCR beta sequences accurately predicted the HLA-A and HLA-B alleles for most subjects in the first cohort. In a later genetic analysis, a missense DCLRE1C variant was associated with V-gene and J-gene trimming of TCR beta chains, and the association was replicated in an independent cohort.

Libraries were built with the immunoSEQ multiplex PCR assay. For the multiplex PCR, a mixture combining 60 forward primers for TCR Vbeta segments and 13 reverse primers for TCR Jbeta segments was used. The CDR3 region of rearranged TCR beta genes was amplified from genomic DNA by a multiplex PCR assay. Amplified TCR beta libraries were sequenced as 87-base-pair reads on the Illumina HiSeq System. In the paper's pipeline: A later analysis tallied around 82 million unique TCR beta chains across the 666 repertoires, and approximately 12 million of those chains were shared by two or more donors. Raw reads were error-corrected and collapsed into unique sequences with a nearest-neighbor algorithm that merged closely related sequences to remove PCR and sequencing errors. To assign V, D and J gene segments, CDR3 sequences were aligned to IMGT reference sequences. For a sequence to be retained, at least a six-nucleotide match to both a V gene segment and a J gene segment was required. Rearrangements were called productive when the CDR3 lacked stop codons and stayed in frame with V and J; all others were non-productive. Following IMGT convention, CDR3 was defined as the stretch from the second conserved V-encoded cysteine to the conserved J-encoded phenylalanine. In an earlier analysis of just under 600 of the donors, sequences lacking an unambiguous match to a single V gene segment were excluded. An earlier analysis of a few hundred of the donors called V segments functional above 56.7% productive rearrangements and segregating when the between-donor standard deviation exceeded 5%. A statistical classification framework was built for diagnosing cytomegalovirus status from the catalog of TCR beta chain sequences. V and J gene assignment, in a later analysis, came from comparing TCR nucleotide sequences with IMGT/GENE-DB human TR gene sequences. In a later analysis, CDR3 sequences and most-parsimonious VDJ recombination scenarios were assigned using the TCRdist pipeline. In a later analysis, each TCR beta chain was defined by its CDR3 amino acid sequence together with its V-gene family, and reads without a unique V-gene family were excluded. As a way to deal with suspected cross-contamination and a sequencing artifact, a later analysis dropped approximately 570 nucleotide sequences that were highly shared and had low generation probability. In a later analysis, a clonal expansion index for each public chain was calculated from normalized within-repertoire ranks of inferred template counts. Generation probabilities in a later analysis came from a VDJ recombination model fitted to out-of-frame rearrangements, and those results were checked against IGoR. A later analysis scored TCR-TCR, TCR-HLA and TCR-CMV co-occurrence with hypergeometric tests, applying a repertoire-size bias correction to TCR pairs. False discovery rates were estimated in a later analysis by permuting HLA or CMV assignments 20 times. In a later analysis, co-occurring TCRs were grouped using DBSCAN, with TCRdist sequence similarity added in when clustering inside HLA-allele-positive subsets. Co-occurrence clustering excluded repertoires with fewer than 30,000 or more than 120,000 public chains, plus five with anomalous nucleotide sharing. Held by TCRdb, this immuneACCESS table contains in-frame sequences only and omits some clones. Under half of the omission traces to an unresolved V gene where checked; the cause of the rest is unknown. The V and J calls and clone size come from that table; D and trimming were worked out from the DNA. In all, the sample holds about 190,000 clones, and 80% of those were seen once. The ten top clones hold about 0.63% of the sample.

The cohort comprised around 690 healthy bone marrow donors. At the time of sampling, all cohort members were nominally healthy, though unrecorded immune exposures were likely present. The donor tested CMV seronegative, placing the donor among the roughly 400 seronegative members of the cohort. A peripheral blood sample was collected from each donor, and TCR beta sequencing was performed on peripheral blood mononuclear cells. Genomic DNA was extracted from the blood cell samples with the Qiagen DNeasy Blood Extraction Kit. Sequencing used PBMCs. This TCR was recovered from a boy younger than 18 in good health and CMV-seronegative.

The CDR3 protein is CASSLFFDSVDGYTF. The bases are TGCGCCAGCAGCTTGTTTTTTGACAGCGTCGATGGCTACACCTTC. The V gene is TRBV5-1 and the J gene is TRBJ1-2; the best D guess is TRBD1, with 5 bases matching. CDR3 length: 15 amino acids, cysteine to phenylalanine. Of the read, only the CDR3 DNA is kept; its 45 bases are in frame from base 1. Via the germline V gene, CDR1 is SGHRS and CDR2 YFSETQ. Relative to germline, V is 1 base shorter and J is 6 bases shorter, with 16 bases between their ends.